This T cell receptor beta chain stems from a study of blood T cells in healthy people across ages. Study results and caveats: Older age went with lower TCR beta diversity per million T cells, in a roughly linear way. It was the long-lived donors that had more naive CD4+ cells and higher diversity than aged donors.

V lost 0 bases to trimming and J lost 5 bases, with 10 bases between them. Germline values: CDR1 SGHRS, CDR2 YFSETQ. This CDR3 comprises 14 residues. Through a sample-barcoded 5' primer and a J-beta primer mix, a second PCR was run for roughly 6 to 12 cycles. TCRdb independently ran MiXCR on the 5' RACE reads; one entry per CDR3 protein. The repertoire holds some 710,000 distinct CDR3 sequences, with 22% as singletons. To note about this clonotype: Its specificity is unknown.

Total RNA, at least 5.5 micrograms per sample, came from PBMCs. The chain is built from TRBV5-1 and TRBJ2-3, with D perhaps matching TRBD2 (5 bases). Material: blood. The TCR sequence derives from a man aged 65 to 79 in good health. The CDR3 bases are TGCGCCAGCAGCTTGGCCCGAGGGAAAGATACGCAGTATTTT. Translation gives CASSLARGKDTQYF. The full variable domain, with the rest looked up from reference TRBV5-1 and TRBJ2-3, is KAGVTQTPRYLIKTRGQQVTLSCSPISGHRSVSWYQQTPGQGLQFLFEYFSETQRNKGNFPGRFSGRQFSNSRSEMNVSTLELGDSALYLCASSLARGKDTQYFGPGTRLTVL.